One sample yielded the 28 T cell receptor beta chains listed below, sequenced in a study of cytomegalovirus exposure and HLA in healthy donors. 13 Jbeta primers and 60 Vbeta primers were used for the PCR. Using immunoSEQ multiplex PCR, the repertoire was profiled, and TCRdb retains in-frame clones only, with some absent. In the table there are around 40,000 clones, about 72% of which are singletons. The sample was PBMCs. These receptors were collected from a young man in good health and CMV-seronegative.

The genes are TRBV6-5 and TRBJ2-7; 8 bases agree with TRBD2. The CDR3 totals 13 residues. Per the germline V gene, CDR1 is MNHEY and CDR2 is SVGAGI. Trimming at V came to 6 bases and at J to 3 bases, leaving 4 bases not matched to a gene. CDR3 DNA sequence: TGTGCCAGCAGATCCACTAGCGGCTACGAGCAGTACTTC. Protein: CASRSTSGYEQYF.

Only a few counts were recorded for this clone. The V and J genes are TRBV10-3 and TRBJ1-5; tentatively, D is TRBD1 (5 bases). CDR1 is ENHRY and CDR2 is SYGVKD in the germline V gene. V shed 6 bases and J shed 1 base, with 13 bases lying between them. The CDR3 consists of 15 residues. For the CDR3, the DNA is TGTGCCATCAGCCCGGGACTCGAGAGCAATCAGCCCCAGCATTTT. Translated, it gives CAISPGLESNQPQHF.

This chain connects TRBV5-1 to TRBJ2-5; possibly TRBD2 for D (6 bases). Germline V CDR1 and CDR2: SGHRS, YFSETQ. The length of the CDR3 is 13 residues. V was shortened by 7 bases and J by 1 base, with 11 bases between the two germline ends. The CDR3 region has the DNA TGCGCCAGCTCGGGGAGGCCCCAAGAGACCCAGTACTTC. Amino acid sequence: CASSGRPQETQYF.

The J gene is TRBJ2-2, the V gene TRBV7-9; a possible D gene is TRBD2 (5 bases). Trimming removed 5 bases at V and 2 bases at J, with 9 bases between. The V gene's germline CDR1 is SEHNR and CDR2 FQNEAQ (reference sequence). The CDR3 sequence is 14 residues long. In nucleotides, the CDR3 is TGTGCCAGCAGCCAAGGACTCAACACCGGGGAGCTGTTTTTT. It translates to CASSQGLNTGELFF.

This clone was observed a single time. In DNA, the CDR3 is TGTGCCAGCAGCTTGGAAACGGGGGGACCCTACGAGCAGTACTTC. It is translated as CASSLETGGPYEQYF. V gene TRBV7-8 combines with J gene TRBJ2-7; 7 bases are shared with TRBD2. V shed 3 bases and J 2 bases; nucleotides not matched to a gene: 7. The length of the CDR3 is 15 residues. The V gene's germline CDR1 is SGHVS and CDR2 FQNEAQ.

The chain joins TRBV28 to TRBJ1-1, with D perhaps TRBD1 (5 bases). The V gene's germline CDR1 is MDHEN and CDR2 SYDVKM. The CDR3 extends over 15 amino acids. Trimming removed 7 bases at V and 0 bases at J, with 15 bases between. Written as DNA, the CDR3 is TGTGCCAGCACCGAGTCTGACAGCTTGAACACTGAAGCTTTCTTT. Translated: CASTESDSLNTEAFF.

The chain employs TRBV5-1 and TRBJ2-3; D might be TRBD2 (6 bases). V dropped 2 bases and J dropped 1 base, with 11 bases sitting between them. CDR1 and CDR2 (germline): SGHRS, YFSETQ. The CDR3 is 15 amino acids. The CDR3 spells CASSFAGQGTDTQYF. The CDR3 DNA follows: TGCGCCAGCAGCTTCGCGGGGCAGGGCACAGATACGCAGTATTTT. Filled out from reference TRBV5-1 and TRBJ2-3, the complete variable domain reads KAGVTQTPRYLIKTRGQQVTLSCSPISGHRSVSWYQQTPGQGLQFLFEYFSETQRNKGNFPGRFSGRQFSNSRSEMNVSTLELGDSALYLCASSFAGQGTDTQYFGPGTRLTVL.

In its sample, this clone was seen once. The rearrangement joins TRBV5-4 to TRBJ1-2; tentatively, D is TRBD1 (5 bases). The CDR3 has 17 amino acids. The V and J ends lost 4 bases and 2 bases respectively, with 21 bases between them. Germline lookup yields CDR1 SGHNT and CDR2 YYREEE (reference sequence). CDR3 amino acids: CASSPGTSGLKNYGYTF. In DNA form, the CDR3 reads TGTGCCAGCAGCCCCGGAACGTCGGGACTCAAAAACTATGGCTACACCTTC.

This chain links TRBV7-9 with TRBJ2-1; 9 bases are a match to TRBD2. This CDR3 has 17 amino acids. The germline CDR1 and CDR2 sequences are SEHNR and FQNEAQ (reference sequence). J was trimmed by 8 bases and V by 5 bases; bases with no gene match: 16. The CDR3 region is CASSAGDSSGGRHEQFF. In nucleotides, the CDR3 is TGTGCCAGCAGCGCCGGGGATAGTAGCGGGGGAAGACATGAGCAGTTCTTC. The whole variable domain, filled in from reference TRBV7-9 and TRBJ2-1, reads DTGVSQNPRHKITKRGQNVTFRCDPISEHNRLYWYRQTLGQGPEFLTYFQNEAQLEKSRLLSDRFSAERPKGSFSTLEIQRTEQGDSAMYLCASSAGDSSGGRHEQFFGPGTRLTVL.

The rearrangement joins TRBV28 to TRBJ1-5, with TRBD1 matching 10 bases. In germline, CDR1 is MDHEN, CDR2 SYDVKM. The trim removed 5 bases at V and 2 bases at J, leaving 12 bases unmatched. The CDR3 runs to 18 residues. CDR3 amino acids: CASSPNWDRGRGNQPQHF. CDR3 coding DNA: TGTGCCAGCAGTCCCAATTGGGACAGGGGAAGGGGCAATCAGCCCCAGCATTTT.

This clone was seen a few times. The chain links TRBV18 to TRBJ1-1, with 8 positions matching TRBD1. The CDR3 length is 15 residues. CDR1 is KGHSH, CDR2 LQKENI, per germline. V lost 3 bases and J lost 5; bases outside the gene matches: 8. CDR3: CASSPIGQGDTEAFF. DNA for the CDR3: TGTGCCAGCTCACCCATTGGACAGGGAGATACTGAAGCTTTCTTT.

This chain joins TRBV2 and TRBJ2-5, with TRBD1 identical over 9 bases. Germline CDR1 and CDR2: SNHLY and FYNNEI. J was trimmed by 7 bases and V by 5 bases; bases with no gene match: 5. CDR3 length: 13 amino acids. The CDR3 region is CASSPGQGVTQYF. For the CDR3, the DNA is TGTGCCAGCAGTCCGGGACAGGGCGTGACCCAGTACTTC.

This chain links TRBV2 with TRBJ1-1; D not resolved. The germline gives CDR1 SNHLY, CDR2 FYNNEI. The CDR3 contains 15 residues. Trimming cost V 3 bases and J 1 base, with 12 bases left between them. DNA for the CDR3: TGTGCCAGCAGTGAGAATAACCCAGAGAACACTGAAGCTTTCTTT. This encodes CASSENNPENTEAFF. Full variable domain (rest looked up from reference TRBV2 and TRBJ1-1): EPEVTQTPSHQVTQMGQEVILRCVPISNHLYFYWYRQILGQKVEFLVSFYNNEISEKSEIFDDQFSVERPDGSNFTLKIRSTKLEDSAMYFCASSENNPENTEAFFGQGTRLTVV.

The chain joins TRBV7-9 to TRBJ2-7, with D possibly TRBD2 on 5 matching bases. The CDR3 spans 14 residues. CDR1 and CDR2 (germline): SEHNR, FQNEAQ (reference sequence). V was clipped by 1 base and J by 3 bases, with 10 bases between them. CDR3 DNA: TGTGCCAGCAGCTTAGAGACGGGGATCTACGAGCAGTACTTC. Its translation: CASSLETGIYEQYF.

Only a few counts were recorded for this clone. V gene TRBV4-1 combines with J gene TRBJ1-4, with D possibly being TRBD1 (5 bases). The V gene's germline CDR1 is MGHRA and CDR2 YSYEKL. This CDR3 has 17 residues. V lost 0 bases, J lost 0 bases, and 11 bases lay in between. The CDR3 here is CASSQDLGATTNEKLFF. Written as DNA, the CDR3 is TGCGCCAGCAGCCAAGATCTTGGGGCTACAACTAATGAAAAACTGTTTTTT.

The chain combines TRBV7-9 with TRBJ1-5; D is ambiguous. Germline CDR1 SEHNR, CDR2 FQNEAQ (reference sequence). This CDR3 has 15 amino acids. Trimming took off 1 base at V and 3 bases at J, with 10 bases between the two ends. CDR3 DNA sequence: TGTGCCAGCAGCTTAGGTGGAGGAACCAATCAGCCCCAGCATTTT. Encoded protein: CASSLGGGTNQPQHF.

The rearrangement links TRBV5-1 to TRBJ1-1; D gene unclear. Germline values: CDR1 SGHRS, CDR2 YFSETQ. V shed 0 bases and J shed 1 base, with 10 bases lying between them. There are 15 residues in the CDR3. The CDR3 region is CASSLDRPGNTEAFF. CDR3 DNA sequence: TGCGCCAGCAGCTTGGACAGACCAGGGAACACTGAAGCTTTCTTT.

V gene TRBV2 combines with J gene TRBJ2-5; no reliable D call. Trimming left V 8 bases short and J 5 bases short, with 12 bases between. The V gene's germline CDR1 is SNHLY and CDR2 FYNNEI. This CDR3 contains 12 residues. As DNA, the CDR3 is TGTGCCAGCTCAGCGTCCGGGGAGACCCAGTACTTC. The encoded protein is CASSASGETQYF. The variable domain in full, completed from reference TRBV2 and TRBJ2-5, reads EPEVTQTPSHQVTQMGQEVILRCVPISNHLYFYWYRQILGQKVEFLVSFYNNEISEKSEIFDDQFSVERPDGSNFTLKIRSTKLEDSAMYFCASSASGETQYFGPGTRLLVL.

The chain joins TRBV5-4 to TRBJ2-7; 10 bases match TRBD2. Trimming removed 2 bases from V and 4 bases from J; junction bases left unmatched: 3. The CDR3 is made up of 14 amino acids. Germline CDR1 reads SGHNT; CDR2 reads YYREEE (reference sequence). The CDR3 coding sequence is TGTGCCAGCAGCTTTCGGACTAGCGGTTACGAGCAGTACTTC. It encodes CASSFRTSGYEQYF.

The rearrangement joins TRBV11-2 to TRBJ1-2; 12 nucleotides line up with TRBD1. There are 18 residues in the CDR3. The V gene's germline CDR1 is SGHAT and CDR2 FQNNGV. The ends lost 5 bases at V and 8 bases at J; junction bases unmatched: 18. The CDR3 is CASSQVINRGQGAGGYTF. CDR3 coding DNA: TGTGCCAGCAGCCAGGTTATTAATAGGGGACAGGGGGCAGGCGGCTACACCTTC.

Comments on this clone: Within the sample, other DNA sequences also encode this same CDR3. The genes are TRBV7-8 and TRBJ2-7, with TRBD2 identical over 10 bases. This CDR3 contains 15 residues. Looked up from germline, CDR1 is SGHVS and CDR2 is FQNEAQ. J lost 0 bases, V lost 3 bases, and 2 bases had no gene match. Here the CDR3 DNA reads TGTGCCAGCAGCTTTAGCGGGGGGAGCTCCTACGAGCAGTACTTC. Amino acid sequence: CASSFSGGSSYEQYF.

The V call is TRBV5-4, the J call TRBJ2-1, with D perhaps TRBD1 (5 bases). This CDR3 contains 16 residues. Germline-derived CDR1 and CDR2 are SGHNT and YYREEE (reference sequence). Trimming cost V 0 bases and J 0 bases, with 10 bases left between them. CDR3 nucleotide sequence: TGTGCCAGCAGCTTGGGTACAGGAAGCTCCTACAATGAGCAGTTCTTC. Translated: CASSLGTGSSYNEQFF.

The chain has TRBV29-1 and TRBJ2-2; D call uncertain. The CDR3 totals 12 residues. With 5 bases removed from V and 9 bases from J, the gap between germline ends came to 13 bases. Germline V CDR1 and CDR2: SQVTM, ANQGSEA. The CDR3 reads CSVKVGSWELFF. Written as DNA, the CDR3 is TGCAGCGTTAAAGTGGGCTCCTGGGAGCTGTTTTTT.

The genes are TRBV19 and TRBJ1-1; D is undetermined. There are 11 residues in the CDR3. CDR1 LNHDA and CDR2 SQIVND come from the germline V gene (reference sequence). The V gene lost 6 bases and the J gene lost 11 bases, with 13 bases spanning the gap. Here the CDR3 reads CASSQDWAAFF. The CDR3 DNA follows: TGTGCCAGTAGCCAGGACTGGGCCGCTTTCTTT.

This sequence joins TRBV28 and TRBJ1-1; no reliable D call. CDR1 is MDHEN, CDR2 SYDVKM, per germline. CDR3 length equals 12 residues. The chain's CDR3 is CGKTRWDTEAFF. The DNA of the CDR3 is TGTGGAAAAACGAGGTGGGACACTGAAGCTTTCTTT.

The V gene is TRBV10-1, the J gene TRBJ2-1; 7 bases line up with TRBD2. J lost 10 bases, V lost 9 bases, and 15 bases had no gene match. Germline V gene data show CDR1 as WNHNN and CDR2 as SYGVQD (reference sequence). The CDR3 spans 14 residues. The CDR3 DNA reads TGCGCCAGTTCTCGGACTAGGGATTCCTCCGAGCAGTTCTTC. Translating gives CASSRTRDSSEQFF.

The rearrangement links TRBV4-3 to TRBJ2-7, with 7 bases identical to TRBD1. Germline V gene lookup returns CDR1 LGHNA and CDR2 YSLEER. This CDR3 has 15 residues. The J segment lost 0 bases and the V segment lost 1 base, leaving 3 bases of the junction unmatched. DNA for the CDR3: TGCGCCAGCAGCCAAGGACAGGGAATCTCCTACGAGCAGTACTTC. It is translated as CASSQGQGISYEQYF.

This clone was seen only a few times. The chain joins TRBV5-6 to TRBJ1-2; D remains unclear. The CDR3 runs to 14 residues. Trimming removed 5 bases from V and 8 bases from J, with 19 bases in between. CDR1 is SGHDT, CDR2 YYEEEE, per germline. The CDR3 sequence: CASSYRRPAAGYTF. Here the CDR3 DNA reads TGTGCCAGCAGTTATCGGCGGCCAGCAGCCGGCTACACCTTC.